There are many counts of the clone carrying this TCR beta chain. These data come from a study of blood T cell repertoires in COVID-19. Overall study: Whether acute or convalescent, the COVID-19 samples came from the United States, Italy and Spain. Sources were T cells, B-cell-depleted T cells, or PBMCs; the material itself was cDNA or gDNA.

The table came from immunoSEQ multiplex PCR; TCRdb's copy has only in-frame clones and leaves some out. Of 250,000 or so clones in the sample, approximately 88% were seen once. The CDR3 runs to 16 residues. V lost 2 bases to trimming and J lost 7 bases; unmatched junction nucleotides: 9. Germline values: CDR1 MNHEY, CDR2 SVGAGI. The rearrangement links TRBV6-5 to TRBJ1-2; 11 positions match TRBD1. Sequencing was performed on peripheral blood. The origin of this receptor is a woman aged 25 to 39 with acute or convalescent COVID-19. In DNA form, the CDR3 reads TGTGCCAGCAGTTACGGACAGGGGGCGACCTACCGTGGCTACACCTTC. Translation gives CASSYGQGATYRGYTF.